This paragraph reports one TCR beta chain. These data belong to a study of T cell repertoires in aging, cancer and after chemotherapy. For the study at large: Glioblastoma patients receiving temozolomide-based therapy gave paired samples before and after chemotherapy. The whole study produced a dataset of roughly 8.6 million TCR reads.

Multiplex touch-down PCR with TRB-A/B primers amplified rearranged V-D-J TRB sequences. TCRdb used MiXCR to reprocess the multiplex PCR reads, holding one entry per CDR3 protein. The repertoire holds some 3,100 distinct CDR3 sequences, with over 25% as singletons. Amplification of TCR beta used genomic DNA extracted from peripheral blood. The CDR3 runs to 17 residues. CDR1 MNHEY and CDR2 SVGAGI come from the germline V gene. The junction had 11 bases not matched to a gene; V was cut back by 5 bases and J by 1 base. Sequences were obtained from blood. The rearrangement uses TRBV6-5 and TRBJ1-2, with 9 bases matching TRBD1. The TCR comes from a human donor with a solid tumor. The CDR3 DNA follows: TGTGCCAGCAGTGGGGGGACAGGGCTATGGGGTAACTATGGCTACACCTTC. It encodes CASSGGTGLWGNYGYTF.